This T cell receptor beta chain derives from a study of vaccination effects on CD4 cells after COVID-19. About the research overall: The median interval between the second dose and post-vaccine sampling was 72 days.

In the ViraFEST assay, antigen-specific CD4+ clonotypes were identified by expansion after peptide-pool stimulation. The authors isolated CD4+ T cells after 9 to 10 days of culture. BNT162b2 vaccine or mRNA-1273 vaccine was given to participants in two doses. The study found no prior SARS-CoV-2 infection in the vaccine recipients, who tested negative for nucleocapsid antibodies. On both days 3 and 7, half of the culture medium was replaced with IL-2 medium. Turning to this clone: Its antigen is unknown.

Assay: immunoSEQ multiplex PCR; the TCRdb copy retains only in-frame clones and omits some. The repertoire holds around 81,000 clones, with over 70% as singletons. Germline values: CDR1 MDHEN, CDR2 SYDVKM. Trimming cost V 6 bases and J 4 bases; bases outside gene matches: 3. This CDR3 has 13 residues. The clonotype originates from a human donor who received a COVID-19 vaccine. The chain is built from TRBV28 and TRBJ1-2; 9 nucleotides match TRBD1. The sequencing used CD4+ T cells from PBMCs cultured with HCoV-OC43 spike peptides, collected after COVID-19 vaccination. Subset: HCoV-OC43 spike overlapping peptide pool stimulation. CDR3: CASRKDRGYGYTF. The CDR3 nucleotides are TGTGCCAGCAGAAAGGACAGGGGCTATGGCTACACCTTC.